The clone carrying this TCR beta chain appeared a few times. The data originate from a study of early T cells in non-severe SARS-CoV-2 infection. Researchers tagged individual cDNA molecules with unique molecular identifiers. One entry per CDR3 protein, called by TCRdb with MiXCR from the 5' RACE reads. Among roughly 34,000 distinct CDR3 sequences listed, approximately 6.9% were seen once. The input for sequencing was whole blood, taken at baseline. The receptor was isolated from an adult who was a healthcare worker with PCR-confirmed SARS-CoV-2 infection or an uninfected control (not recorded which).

In DNA form, the CDR3 reads TGCGCCAGCAGCTTCGGAGCGCCGCAAACCTACGAGCAGTACTTC. It translates to CASSFGAPQTYEQYF. The V gene is TRBV5-1, the J gene TRBJ2-7; no definite D call. This CDR3 has 15 amino acids. The germline V gene has CDR1 SGHRS and CDR2 YFSETQ. V lost 2 bases, J lost 2 bases, and 14 bases lay in between.